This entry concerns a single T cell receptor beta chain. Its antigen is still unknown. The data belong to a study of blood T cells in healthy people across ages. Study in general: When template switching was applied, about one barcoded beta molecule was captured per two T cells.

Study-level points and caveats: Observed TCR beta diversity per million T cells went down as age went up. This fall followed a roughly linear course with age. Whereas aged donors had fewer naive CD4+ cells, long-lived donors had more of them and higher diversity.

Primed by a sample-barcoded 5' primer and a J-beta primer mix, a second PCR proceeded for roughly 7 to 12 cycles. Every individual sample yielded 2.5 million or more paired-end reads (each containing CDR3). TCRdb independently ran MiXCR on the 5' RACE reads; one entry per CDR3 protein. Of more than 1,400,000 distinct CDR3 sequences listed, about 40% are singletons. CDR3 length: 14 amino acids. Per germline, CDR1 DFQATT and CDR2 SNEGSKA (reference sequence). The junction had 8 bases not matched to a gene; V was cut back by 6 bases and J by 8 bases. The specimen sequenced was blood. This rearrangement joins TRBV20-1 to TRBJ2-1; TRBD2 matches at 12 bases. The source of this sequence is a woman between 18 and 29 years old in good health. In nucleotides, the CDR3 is TGCAGTGCCGGACTAGCGGGATTAGTCGATGAGCAGTTCTTC. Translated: CSAGLAGLVDEQFF.